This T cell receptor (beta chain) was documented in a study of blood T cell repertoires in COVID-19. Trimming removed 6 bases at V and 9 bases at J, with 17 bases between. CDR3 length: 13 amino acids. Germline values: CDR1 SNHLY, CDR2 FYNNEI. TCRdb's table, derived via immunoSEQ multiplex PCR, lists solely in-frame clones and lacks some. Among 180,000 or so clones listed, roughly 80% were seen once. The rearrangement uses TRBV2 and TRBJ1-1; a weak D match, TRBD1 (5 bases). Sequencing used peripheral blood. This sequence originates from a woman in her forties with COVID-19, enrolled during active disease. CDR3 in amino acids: CASRDLWGGKAFF. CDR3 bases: TGTGCCAGCAGAGACCTATGGGGGGGGAAAGCTTTCTTT.